This TCR beta chain comes out of a study of T cells in Graves' hyperthyroidism and ophthalmopathy (dated by TCRdb to between 2018 and 2021). With regard to the full study: Peripheral blood samples were taken at initial diagnosis, before any treatment was given. TCR V-J signatures able to tell the groups apart were searched for in a discovery cohort of 90 to 100 patients, of whom over 40 had Graves' ophthalmopathy and some 60 had stable Graves' hyperthyroidism. Prospective prediction of ophthalmopathy was tested in an independent validation cohort consisting of 18 to 20 hyperthyroidism patients and some 16 patients who later progressed to ophthalmopathy. The 75 to 100 discovery patients were divided at random into training and test sets in a 7:3 ratio. Thyroid tissue and blood T-cell repertoires from six or seven Graves' hyperthyroidism patients were also compared in the study. After sampling, hyperthyroidism patients received methimazole starting at 30 mg daily, and ophthalmopathy patients received high-dose intravenous methylprednisolone. TCR Vbeta CDR3 sequencing of 120 to 150 peripheral blood samples (over 40 ophthalmopathy, under 80 hyperthyroidism and roughly 17 progressor patients) is reported in the paper. The research as a whole found: Sample size was not statistically predetermined, and blinding of investigators to group allocation was not performed. During validation, the model predicted progression to ophthalmopathy a median of roughly six months ahead of onset, with approximately 70% sensitivity and roughly 75% specificity. Most expanded thyroid clonotypes (frequency above 0.001) were also detected in blood, suggesting blood repertoires may reflect thyroid immune responses. In cross-validation, a model built on a 13 V-J signature told ophthalmopathy apart from stable hyperthyroidism with 85% to 90% sensitivity and roughly 81% specificity, and in testing the same model reached 80%/75%.

This clonotype was observed at least ten times. The antigen it binds to is not known. No base qualities exist here, and no much larger clone lies one base off it. Ophthalmopathy patients had moderately to severely active disease, Clinical Activity Score of at least 3, NOSPECS grade of at least 4, and duration under 3 months. Exclusion was applied to patients with uncontrolled infections, other autoimmune diseases, pregnancy or lactation. Diagnoses relied on clinical symptoms, serum thyroxine and TRAb, thyroid ultrasound and orbital computed tomography. Ficoll-Paque density gradient centrifugation was used to isolate PBMCs from about 10 ml of fresh peripheral blood. Trizol reagent was used to extract total RNA, and RNA quality was then checked on an Agilent 2100 Bioanalyzer. The TCR beta CDR3 regions were amplified from the RNA transcripts. For the first round of RT-PCR on the TCR CDR3, the HTBI primer set was used together with the Qiagen OneStep RT-PCR kit. Libraries were constructed in a second round of multiplex PCR, after which size selection and purification were performed. Sequencing of the libraries was done on an Illumina HiSeq2000 using paired-end 100 bp reads. The original pipeline was this. SOAPnuke was used to process the raw data, with reads discarded if the reads contained adapters or uncalled bases, had a mean Phred below 15, or lacked an exact constant-primer or identifier match. COPE v1.2.5 was used to merge the high-quality paired reads, and each unique nucleotide sequence was defined as a clonotype. MiTCR v1.1 was used to align clonotypes to the IMGT TRBV, TRBD and TRBJ reference segments. Analysis was restricted to V-J combinations with a frequency above 0.0001, which covered about 99% of repertoires. The TCS score was defined as F50 (clonal expansion) divided by E x V (chaos), with BLOSUM62-based TCRdist calculated between CDR3 peptides within each V-J. Welch's t-statistics and random forest reduced around 520 V-J features to some 14, which were used in a naive Bayes classifier (R e1071). TCRdb applied fastp at Q25 and MiXCR to the public reads, then kept only in-frame beta chains. Each entry is one CDR3 protein sequence, shown with its most common DNA and genes. TCRdb's processing, not the authors' own work, is the source of the V and J calls. This sample is represented by hundreds of thousands of distinct CDR3 sequences; around 13% of them were singletons. The ten top clones hold approximately 13% of the sample.

From the cysteine through the phenylalanine, the CDR3 covers 14 amino acids. CDR3 DNA only is kept here, 42 bases in frame from base 1. At the junction V is shortened by 2 bases and J by 0 bases, with 7 bases in between. CDR1 LGHNA and CDR2 YNFKEQ were looked up in the germline V gene. The TCR originated in a woman aged 45 to 65 with Graves' ophthalmopathy. The V gene is TRBV4-2 and the J gene is TRBJ1-1, with no D gene named confidently. The sequencing input was blood. CDR3 loop: CASSQMTMNTEAFF. The base sequence is TGTGCCAGCAGCCAAATGACAATGAACACTGAAGCTTTCTTT.